The entry below gives a single T cell receptor (beta chain) sequence along with its context. An even split of each subset's genomic DNA across several immunoSEQ plates was performed. The table came from immunoSEQ multiplex PCR; TCRdb's copy has only in-frame clones and leaves some out. In the table there are over 150,000 clones, approximately 70% of which are singletons. The sample comes from a study of shared clonotypes between healthy human individuals. Germline loops: CDR1 MNHNS, CDR2 SASEGT. The germline V and J ends were trimmed by 8 bases and 4 bases, with 9 bases remaining between them. This CDR3 has 11 residues.

The chain carries TRBV6-1 and TRBJ2-7; D unclear. Specimen: memory CD4+ T cells sorted from blood. Subset: CD45RA-negative fraction. The clonotype originates from a man aged 25-45 years in good health. Here the CDR3 DNA reads TGTGCCAGCTCCGTCTTATACGAGCAGTACTTC. Translating it yields CASSVLYEQYF.